These 20 T cell receptor beta chains were all obtained from the same sample, sequenced in a study of sequential checkpoint blockade in melanoma. Sequencing used immunoSEQ multiplex PCR; TCRdb keeps in-frame clones, though not all of them. Among around 2,700 clones listed, roughly a fifth were seen once. Stated treatment: randomized to nivolumab then ipilimumab (arm A) or the reverse (arm B). Sequences were derived from tumor tissue (inferred from file names), sampled from a patient given nivolumab and ipilimumab in sequence. The receptors derive from a human donor with melanoma.

The chain employs TRBV5-1 and TRBJ1-4; the match to TRBD1 covers 7 bases. V lost 0 bases, J lost 5 bases, and 7 bases stayed unmatched. This CDR3 region has 16 residues. CDR1 is SGHRS, CDR2 YFSETQ, per germline. The CDR3 region has the DNA TGCGCCAGCAGCTTGGTGAAGGCAGGGGGAAATGAAAAACTGTTTTTT. This sequence encodes CASSLVKAGGNEKLFF.

This rearrangement joins TRBV10-3 to TRBJ2-7; D is tentatively TRBD1 or TRBD2 (5 bases each). The V end lost 2 bases, the J end lost 3 bases, and 11 bases lay between the germline ends. CDR3 length equals 14 residues. The germline V gene encodes CDR1 ENHRY and CDR2 SYGVKD. CDR3 protein: CAISEAGTSYEQYF. The CDR3 DNA reads TGTGCCATCAGTGAGGCCGGGACCAGCTACGAGCAGTACTTC.

This clone was found a few times. The chain combines TRBV19 with TRBJ1-5; 7 positions agree with TRBD1. The V gene's germline CDR1 is LNHDA and CDR2 SQIVND (reference sequence). The trim removed 6 bases at V and 4 bases at J, leaving 12 bases unmatched. The CDR3 is 16 residues long. The CDR3 here is CASSRIGTAINQPQHF. The CDR3 DNA follows: TGTGCCAGTAGCAGGATCGGGACAGCTATTAATCAGCCCCAGCATTTT.

The chain has TRBV28 and TRBJ2-7; 7 bases align to TRBD2. V lost 8 bases and J lost 5; bases outside the gene matches: 15. The CDR3 contains 15 residues. Germline V gene lookup returns CDR1 MDHEN and CDR2 SYDVKM. This CDR3 is CASALTGSGLNEQYF. CDR3 nucleotides: TGTGCCAGCGCCCTCACTGGTAGCGGGCTTAACGAGCAGTACTTC.

J is TRBJ1-2 and V is TRBV28; TRBD1 aligns across 7 bases. The J segment lost 9 bases and the V segment lost 3 bases, leaving 10 bases of the junction unmatched. The CDR3 has 14 residues. Germline V gene sequence: CDR1 MDHEN, CDR2 SYDVKM. The CDR3 region has the DNA TGTGCCAGCAGTTTGGGGGCACAGGGGTACCGCTACACCTTC. As protein: CASSLGAQGYRYTF.

The rearrangement uses TRBV6-8 and TRBJ2-1, with D possibly TRBD2 on 6 matching bases. The germline V and J ends were trimmed by 5 bases and 4 bases, with 21 bases remaining between them. CDR3 length: 17 amino acids. CDR1 is MNHGY, CDR2 SAAAGT, per germline. The CDR3 sequence: CASSEDPGRGTYNEQFF. The CDR3 region has the DNA TGTGCCAGCAGTGAGGATCCCGGGCGGGGAACGTACAATGAGCAGTTCTTC.

The V call is TRBV6-8, the J call TRBJ1-4, with TRBD1 matching over 9 bases. The CDR3 extends over 21 amino acids. V lost 2 bases, J lost 6 bases, and 22 bases stayed unmatched. CDR1 and CDR2 (germline): MNHGY, SAAAGT. The CDR3 region has the DNA TGTGCCAGCAGTTACCCCATTTTTGGACAGGGGAGATTGAATGGGGATGAAAAACTGTTTTTT. It encodes CASSYPIFGQGRLNGDEKLFF.

This chain connects TRBV14 to TRBJ2-7; maybe TRBD1 (6 bases). V was cut by 5 bases and J by 6 bases, with 17 bases left in between. CDR1 is SGHDN, CDR2 FVKESK, per germline. CDR3 length equals 14 residues. This chain's CDR3 is CASSTELTGTEQYF. The CDR3 DNA follows: TGTGCCAGCAGCACCGAATTGACAGGTACCGAGCAGTACTTC.

This rearrangement joins TRBV10-2 to TRBJ2-7; D gene unclear. The CDR3 length is 18 residues. V gave up 4 bases and J gave up 2 bases, with 24 bases separating them. Germline CDR1 WSHSY, CDR2 SAAADI. CDR3: CASSGPGRTPLEAYEQYF. The CDR3 DNA reads TGCGCCAGCAGTGGTCCGGGTCGTACTCCACTTGAAGCCTACGAGCAGTACTTC.

There are many counts of this clone. This chain uses TRBV7-1 with TRBJ1-2; D is unclear. TRBV7-1 is known as an ORF, though its function is uncertain. The CDR3 contains 13 residues. Between the trimmed V and J ends, which lost 5 bases and 4 bases, there was a span of 11 bases. The CDR3 bases are TGTGCCAGCAGCCTATCATCGGGCTATGGCTACACCTTC. This codes for CASSLSSGYGYTF.

As regards this clone: A junction end diverges from the germline sequence, so it may reflect a read error. V and J are TRBV6-8 and TRBJ2-2; D remains ambiguous. The germline V gene has CDR1 MNHGY and CDR2 SAAAGT. CDR3 length equals 15 residues. CDR3 amino acids: CAISKNLLQPGELFF. In DNA, the CDR3 is TGTGCCATCAGTAAGAACCTTCTTCAGCCCGGGGAGCTGTTTTTT.

Relative to its sample, this clone is large. V and J are TRBV18 and TRBJ1-1; D is possibly TRBD1 (5 bases). CDR3 length: 19 amino acids. The germline gives CDR1 KGHSH, CDR2 LQKENI. V lost 1 base and J lost 3, with 24 bases in between. The CDR3 sequence: CASSPLPIGNGVGDTEAFF. CDR3 DNA: TGTGCCAGCTCACCACTTCCAATTGGTAATGGTGTAGGGGACACTGAAGCTTTCTTT. Combining the CDR3 with reference TRBV18 and TRBJ1-1 gives the whole variable domain NAGVMQNPRHLVRRRGQEARLRCSPMKGHSHVYWYRQLPEEGLKFMVYLQKENIIDESGMPKERFSAEFPKEGPSILRIQQVVRGDSAAYFCASSPLPIGNGVGDTEAFFGQGTRLTVV.

This clone was seen ten or more times. CDR3 in amino acids: CASSLDRPSGYEQYF. The CDR3, as DNA: TGTGCCAGCAGCCTGGACAGGCCTTCGGGCTACGAGCAGTACTTC. This chain uses TRBV11-3 with TRBJ2-7, with TRBD1 matching over 7 bases. This CDR3 is built from 15 residues. After removal of 5 bases from V and 3 bases from J, the junction contained 10 bases not matched to a gene. Germline-derived CDR1 and CDR2 are SGHNT and YENEEA.

This clone is termed medium-sized. The V call is TRBV6-8, the J call TRBJ2-5, with 11 bases fitting TRBD1. The CDR3 is 18 residues long. The J segment lost 5 bases and the V segment lost 5 bases, leaving 16 bases of the junction unmatched. Germline lookup yields CDR1 MNHGY and CDR2 SAAAGT. The CDR3 here is CASSKERGTGGLRETQYF. CDR3 DNA: TGTGCCAGCAGTAAAGAGAGAGGGACAGGGGGACTCCGGGAGACCCAGTACTTC.

V is TRBV5-1 and J is TRBJ2-3; 9 positions match TRBD2. The CDR3 totals 17 residues. The V and J ends lost 4 bases and 0 bases, in that order; junction bases with no gene match: 9. Germline CDR1 SGHRS, CDR2 YFSETQ. The CDR3 DNA follows: TGCGCCAGCAGCGTGGGGACTAGCCCTACTAGCACAGATACGCAGTATTTT. As protein: CASSVGTSPTSTDTQYF.

The J gene is TRBJ1-4, the V gene TRBV6-8, with TRBD1 identical over 7 bases. Germline loops: CDR1 MNHGY, CDR2 SAAAGT. The CDR3 sequence is 16 residues long. V shed 0 bases and J 4 bases; nucleotides not matched to a gene: 5. CDR3 coding DNA: TGTGCCAGCAGTTACTCGAAGGGGGCGTATAATGAAAAACTGTTTTTT. Protein sequence: CASSYSKGAYNEKLFF.

The table lists this clone with a few counts. The chain uses TRBV6-1 and TRBJ2-4; a possible D gene is TRBD1 (6 bases). V was pared by 1 base and J by 9 bases, with 16 bases between. This CDR3 region has 15 residues. Germline CDR1 is MNHNS and CDR2 is SASEGT. The DNA for the CDR3 is TGTGCCAGCAGTGAAGAGGCTATAGCCAGGGGCATTCAGTACTTC. It yields the protein CASSEEAIARGIQYF.

The V and J genes are TRBV6-8 and TRBJ2-6; D perhaps matches TRBD1 (5 bases). V lost 0 bases and J 2 bases, leaving 8 bases between the germline ends. Per germline, CDR1 MNHGY and CDR2 SAAAGT. The CDR3 length is 16 residues. The CDR3 nucleotides read TGTGCCAGCAGTTACTCCCAGGGAACTGGGGCCAACGTCCTGACTTTC. Translating gives CASSYSQGTGANVLTF.

The chain carries TRBV6-8 and TRBJ2-6; TRBD1 matches 10 bases. The CDR3 has 18 residues. The ends lost 6 bases at V and 0 bases at J; junction bases unmatched: 8. The V gene's germline CDR1 is MNHGY and CDR2 SAAAGT. The CDR3 sequence is CASRPWTGGGSGANVLTF. In nucleotides, the CDR3 is TGTGCCAGCAGACCCTGGACAGGGGGAGGCTCTGGGGCCAACGTCCTGACTTTC.

This clone is labeled as large. The V and J genes are TRBV30 and TRBJ1-1; D not certain. CDR3 length equals 12 residues. Germline CDR1 is GTSNPN and CDR2 is SVGIG (reference sequence). Between the trimmed V and J ends, which lost 0 bases and 5 bases, there was a span of 7 bases. The CDR3 is CAWSVLGTEAFF. CDR3 nucleotides: TGTGCCTGGAGTGTACTCGGGACTGAAGCTTTCTTT.